Listed below are T cell receptor beta chains from one sample, sequenced in a study of CD8 T cells in Susac syndrome. From the immunoSEQ multiplex PCR reads, TCRdb called clonotypes with MiXCR, one entry per CDR3 protein. The data show 200,000 to 250,000 distinct CDR3 sequences, roughly nine tenths seen once. Source material: CD8+ T cells from PBMCs. These receptor sequences come from a human donor with multiple sclerosis. The CDR3 runs from the conserved cysteine through the conserved F or W. D genes are given only for firm matches. Clone size is not always given. Where it is, it says once, few, many or a class for expanded clones.

abundance	len	d_gene	v_gene	j_gene	CDR3aa	CDR3nt
.	13	.	TRBV16	TRBJ1-2	CASSLVDVGGYTF	TGTGCCAGCAGCCTCGTGGATGTCGGTGGCTACACCTTC
.	15	TRBD2	TRBV9	TRBJ2-1	CASSVTSGSFNEQFF	TGTGCCAGCAGCGTCACTAGCGGGAGTTTTAATGAGCAGTTCTTC
once	15	.	TRBV11-2	TRBJ1-1	CASSLLGQGWTEAFF	TGTGCCAGCAGCCTCTTAGGGCAGGGGTGGACTGAAGCTTTCTTT
.	16	.	TRBV19	TRBJ2-1	CASSIDSTGHYNEQFF	TGTGCCAGTAGTATAGATTCGACAGGCCACTACAATGAGCAGTTCTTC
once	17	TRBD1	TRBV9	TRBJ2-3	CASSVTGTGDSGNTQYF	TGTGCCAGCAGCGTAACCGGGACAGGGGATTCGGGAAATACGCAGTATTTT
.	14	TRBD1	TRBV13	TRBJ2-1	CASSDRGGSNEQFF	TGTGCCAGCTCGGACAGGGGAGGGTCCAATGAGCAGTTCTTC
few	15	TRBD1	TRBV6-1	TRBJ1-1	CASSDPGTGRTEAFF	TGTGCCAGCAGTGATCCCGGGACAGGGCGGACTGAAGCTTTCTTT
.	16	.	TRBV25-1	TRBJ2-1	CASSEDLSWGRNEQFF	TGTGCCAGCAGTGAGGACTTGAGTTGGGGTCGAAATGAGCAGTTCTTC
.	14	TRBD1	TRBV13	TRBJ1-5	CASSLAAGGQPQHF	TGTGCCAGCAGCTTAGCGGCAGGGGGTCAGCCCCAGCATTTT
.	12	.	TRBV12-3/TRBV12-4	TRBJ1-2	CASEDRQGGYTF	TGTGCCAGCGAGGACCGACAAGGGGGCTACACCTTC
once	14	.	TRBV20-1	TRBJ2-7	CSARDNREAYEQYF	TGCAGTGCTAGAGATAACAGGGAGGCCTACGAGCAGTACTTC
.	13	.	TRBV19	TRBJ2-7	CASSIAPNYEQYF	TGTGCCAGTAGTATAGCACCGAACTACGAGCAGTACTTC
.	12	.	TRBV29-1	TRBJ2-2	CSVRGDTGELFF	TGCAGCGTTAGGGGGGACACCGGGGAGCTGTTTTTT
.	13	.	TRBV13	TRBJ1-2	CASSSGPNYGYTF	TGTGCCAGCAGCTCTGGACCGAACTATGGCTACACCTTC
.	14	.	TRBV5-6	TRBJ2-7	CASSFPGRSYEQYF	TGTGCCAGCAGCTTTCCGGGACGGTCCTACGAGCAGTACTTC
.	14	TRBD2	TRBV7-2	TRBJ2-5	CASSLTSGKETQYF	TGTGCCAGCAGCTTAACTAGCGGGAAAGAGACCCAGTACTTC
.	12	TRBD2	TRBV20-1	TRBJ2-7	CSAAGPSYEQYF	TGCAGTGCAGCGGGGCCCTCCTACGAGCAGTACTTC
.	13	TRBD1	TRBV6-5	TRBJ2-1	CASSLRQGYEQFF	TGTGCCAGCAGCCTCCGACAGGGCTATGAGCAGTTCTTC
.	12	.	TRBV30	TRBJ2-2	CAWSENTGELFF	TGTGCCTGGAGTGAAAACACCGGGGAGCTGTTTTTT
.	17	.	TRBV5-4	TRBJ2-5	CASSFGTPTRTQETQYF	TGTGCCAGCAGCTTCGGGACACCAACCCGGACGCAAGAGACCCAGTACTTC
once	15	TRBD1	TRBV6-1	TRBJ2-7	CASTNFRDSIYEQYF	TGTGCCAGCACCAACTTCCGGGACAGCATCTACGAGCAGTACTTC
.	18	.	TRBV21-1	TRBJ2-2	CASSKSYRAWSNTGELFF	TGTGCCAGCAGCAAATCTTACAGGGCATGGTCGAACACCGGGGAGCTGTTTTTT
.	13	.	TRBV6-6	TRBJ2-3	CASLIGDTDTQYF	TGTGCCAGCTTAATAGGGGACACAGATACGCAGTATTTT
.	16	TRBD1	TRBV19	TRBJ1-1	CASSIGGQGGITEAFF	TGTGCCAGTAGTATCGGCGGACAGGGAGGGATCACTGAAGCTTTCTTT
.	15	TRBD1	TRBV13	TRBJ2-1	CASRSRGRWDNEQFF	TGTGCCAGCCGGAGCAGGGGGCGCTGGGACAATGAGCAGTTCTTC
.	12	.	TRBV30	TRBJ1-2	CAWSGGDGSYTF	TGTGCCTGGAGTGGGGGTGACGGCAGCTACACCTTC
.	17	.	TRBV7-8	TRBJ2-1	CASRKDPPGKKNNEQFF	TGTGCCAGCAGAAAAGACCCCCCAGGGAAGAAGAACAATGAGCAGTTCTTC
.	15	.	TRBV20-1	TRBJ1-5	CSASESASLGEPQHF	TGCAGTGCTAGTGAATCCGCTTCTCTTGGGGAGCCCCAGCATTTT
.	14	.	TRBV12-3/TRBV12-4	TRBJ1-2	CASSFDGEGYGYTF	TGTGCCAGCAGTTTTGACGGAGAGGGCTATGGCTACACCTTC
.	17	.	TRBV3-1	TRBJ2-5	CASSPLGRPGRKETQYF	TGTGCCAGCAGCCCCCTGGGCAGGCCTGGAAGGAAGGAGACCCAGTACTTC
.	15	TRBD1	TRBV18	TRBJ1-5	CASSPEGAGNQPQHF	TGTGCCAGCTCACCCGAGGGGGCAGGCAATCAGCCCCAGCATTTT
.	14	TRBD2	TRBV29-1	TRBJ2-1	CSVQARTSRNEQFF	TGCAGCGTCCAGGCCCGGACTAGCCGCAATGAGCAGTTCTTC
.	14	.	TRBV7-8	TRBJ2-5	CASSPGAGQETQYF	TGTGCCAGCAGCCCGGGGGCGGGGCAAGAGACCCAGTACTTC
.	13	.	TRBV7-9	TRBJ2-5	CASSPRGGKTQYF	TGTGCCAGCAGCCCCAGAGGGGGTAAGACCCAGTACTTC
.	17	TRBD1	TRBV6-1	TRBJ2-2	CASIKTTGTGDSGELFF	TGTGCCAGCATCAAAACGACCGGGACAGGGGACTCCGGGGAGCTGTTTTTT
.	16	TRBD2	TRBV6-6	TRBJ2-3	CASSSQTSGMADTQYF	TGTGCCAGCAGTTCTCAGACTAGCGGGATGGCAGATACGCAGTATTTT
once	13	.	TRBV5-6	TRBJ2-1	CASRTGTRNEQFF	TGTGCCAGCAGGACGGGAACGCGGAATGAGCAGTTCTTC
.	15	TRBD1	TRBV29-1	TRBJ2-1	CSIRTGASTYNEQFF	TGCAGCATTAGGACAGGGGCAAGCACCTACAATGAGCAGTTCTTC
.	15	TRBD1	TRBV27	TRBJ1-2	CASSDRQGATYGYTF	TGTGCCAGCAGTGACCGACAGGGGGCCACCTATGGCTACACCTTC
.	17	.	TRBV23-1	TRBJ1-6	CASSPGPRIYYNSPLHF	TGCGCCAGCAGTCCAGGACCCCGGATATATTATAATTCACCCCTCCACTTT
once	14	TRBD1	TRBV5-1	TRBJ1-2	CASSFGQGDYGYTF	TGCGCCAGCAGCTTCGGACAGGGTGACTATGGCTACACCTTC
.	15	TRBD1	TRBV7-6	TRBJ2-5	CASSLGITGAETQYF	TGTGCCAGCAGCTTAGGGATCACAGGGGCGGAGACCCAGTACTTC
.	18	.	TRBV4-3	TRBJ2-7	CASSHNLLGGESSYEQYF	TGCGCCAGCAGCCATAACCTCCTAGGAGGTGAAAGCTCCTACGAGCAGTACTTC
.	12	.	TRBV30	TRBJ2-1	CAWSVRAHGEFF	TGTGCCTGGAGTGTAAGAGCCCATGGGGAGTTCTTC
.	14	TRBD2	TRBV4-1	TRBJ2-1	CASSQSGGRNEQFF	TGCGCCAGCAGCCAAAGCGGGGGCCGCAATGAGCAGTTCTTC
.	14	.	TRBV10-3	TRBJ2-3	CAIGPGGRTDTQYF	TGTGCCATCGGACCTGGGGGGAGAACAGATACGCAGTATTTT
.	17	TRBD2	TRBV6-2/TRBV6-3	TRBJ2-7	CASSYSKGSGSIDEQYF	TGTGCCAGCAGTTACTCGAAAGGTAGCGGGAGTATCGACGAGCAGTACTTC
.	13	.	TRBV27	TRBJ2-1	CASSPRPNNEQFF	TGTGCCAGCAGTCCCAGGCCTAATAATGAGCAGTTCTTC